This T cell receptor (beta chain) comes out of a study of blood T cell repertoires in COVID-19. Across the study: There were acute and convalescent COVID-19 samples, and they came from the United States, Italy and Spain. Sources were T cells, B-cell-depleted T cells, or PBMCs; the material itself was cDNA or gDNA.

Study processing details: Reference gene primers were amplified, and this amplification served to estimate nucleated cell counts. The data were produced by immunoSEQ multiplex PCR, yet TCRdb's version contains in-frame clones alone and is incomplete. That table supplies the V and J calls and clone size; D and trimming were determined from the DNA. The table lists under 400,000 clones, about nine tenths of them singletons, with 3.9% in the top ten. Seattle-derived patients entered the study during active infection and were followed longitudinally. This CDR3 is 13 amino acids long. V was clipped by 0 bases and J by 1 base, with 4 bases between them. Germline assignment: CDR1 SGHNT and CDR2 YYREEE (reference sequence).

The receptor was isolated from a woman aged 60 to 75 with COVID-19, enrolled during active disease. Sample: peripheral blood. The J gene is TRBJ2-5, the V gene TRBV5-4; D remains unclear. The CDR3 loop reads CASSLAFQETQYF. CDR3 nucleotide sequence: TGTGCCAGCAGCTTGGCTTTCCAAGAGACCCAGTACTTC.